This TCR beta chain was sequenced during a study of response to subunit inactivated influenza vaccine. A single record per CDR3 protein comes from TCRdb applying MiXCR to the RT-PCR reads. The sample has roughly 650,000 distinct CDR3 sequences; 12% to 15% are singletons. This clonotype was seen ten or more times. Sequencing used PBMCs from blood, obtained about 14 days before vaccination. This receptor was identified in a man aged 45-65 years who received an inactivated influenza vaccine.

CDR3 protein: CASSVEGGAETQYF. CDR3 in DNA: TGTGCCAGCAGCGTCGAGGGGGGAGCGGAGACCCAGTACTTC. The J gene is TRBJ2-5, the V gene TRBV9; D is tentatively TRBD1 or TRBD2 (6 bases each). Trimming pared 2 bases from V and 5 bases from J, leaving 13 bases between. The length of the CDR3 is 14 residues. Germline CDR1 and CDR2: SGDLS and YYNGEE. Using reference TRBV9 and TRBJ2-5 for the parts outside the CDR3, the full variable domain is DSGVTQTPKHLITATGQRVTLRCSPRSGDLSVYWYQQSLDQGLQFLIQYYNGEERAKGNILERFSAQQFPDLHSELNLSSLELGDSALYFCASSVEGGAETQYFGPGTRLLVL.